This T cell receptor beta chain originates from a study of CD8 T cells in ankylosing spondylitis. TCRdb independently ran MiXCR on the 5' RACE reads; one entry per CDR3 protein. The table includes 150,000 to 200,000 distinct CDR3 sequences, about 9.9% detected once. Sequencing input: blood, either unsorted or a sorted T cell fraction (not recorded which). The receptor comes from a male donor with ankylosing spondylitis or in good health (not recorded which).

The DNA for the CDR3 is TGCGCCAGCAGCTTGGCCGGCAGTCGTGAAAAACTGTTTTTT. Residues: CASSLAGSREKLFF. The rearrangement links TRBV5-1 to TRBJ1-4; the D is unclear. Germline-derived CDR1 and CDR2 are SGHRS and YFSETQ. The CDR3 is 14 amino acids. Trimming took off 0 bases at V and 7 bases at J, with 10 bases between the two ends.